This TCR beta chain was captured by sequencing in a study of blood T cell repertoires in COVID-19. Overall study context: Sites across the United States, Italy and Spain contributed samples from acute and convalescent COVID-19. PBMCs, B-cell-depleted T cells, or T cells were the source of the cDNA or gDNA that made up the material.

Germline CDR1 is SGDLS and CDR2 is YYNGEE. The CDR3 runs 15 residues. V was cut by 2 bases and J by 7 bases, with 17 bases left in between. Here immunoSEQ multiplex PCR was the method, and the copy in TCRdb shows in-frame clones only, minus some. The data show hundreds of thousands of clones, around 88% seen once. The chain is built from TRBV9 and TRBJ2-3; weak D call: TRBD1 (5 bases). Material for sequencing was peripheral blood. The receptor's source is a woman between 45 and 65 years old with acute or convalescent COVID-19. CDR3: CASSVPSTGSNTQYF. The CDR3 DNA follows: TGTGCCAGCAGCGTCCCCTCCACAGGTTCGAATACGCAGTATTTT.